This T cell receptor beta chain was documented in a study of spatial heterogeneity in lung cancer. General observations from the study: Ubiquitous expanded TCR counts tracked ubiquitous nonsynonymous mutations; regional expanded TCR counts tracked regional nonsynonymous mutations. It was found that expanded intratumoral alpha and beta TCR counts tracked tumor mutation counts.

In this sample, this clonotype turned up many times. Its specificity is unknown. The sample's time point: sample taken at primary tumor resection. Samples were donated by 72 untreated early-stage non-small cell lung cancer patients. Sequencing of whole RNA from tumor, nontumor lung or frozen PBMC involved no sorting. A unique molecular identifier was carried by every single TCR cDNA molecule. MiXCR was run by TCRdb on the 5' RACE reads, yielding one entry per CDR3 protein. The sample has 5,000 to 6,000 distinct CDR3 sequences, over 7.5% seen once. This receptor was taken from a female donor with early-stage non-small cell lung cancer. Specimen: lung tumor tissue, collected at surgery.

CDR3 sequence: CASSLGQGGYEQYF. The CDR3, as DNA: TGTGCCAGCAGCTTAGGCCAGGGAGGTTACGAGCAGTACTTC. The chain joins TRBV11-2 to TRBJ2-7; D might be TRBD2 (6 bases). This CDR3 has 14 residues. The V gene's germline CDR1 is SGHAT and CDR2 FQNNGV. Trimming removed 1 base from V and 4 bases from J, with 11 bases in between.